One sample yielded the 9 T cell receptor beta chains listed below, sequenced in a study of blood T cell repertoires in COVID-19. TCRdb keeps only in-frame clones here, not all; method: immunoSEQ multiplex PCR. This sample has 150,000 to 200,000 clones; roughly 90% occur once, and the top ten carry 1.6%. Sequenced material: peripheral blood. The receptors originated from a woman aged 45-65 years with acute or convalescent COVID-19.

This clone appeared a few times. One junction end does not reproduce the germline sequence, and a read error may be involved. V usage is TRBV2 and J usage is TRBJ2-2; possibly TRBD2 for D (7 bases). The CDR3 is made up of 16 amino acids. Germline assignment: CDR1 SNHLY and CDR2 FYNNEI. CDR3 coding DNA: TGTGCCAGCAGTGCCCCTCGGGGGGCGAATACCGGGGAGCTGTTTTTT. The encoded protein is CASSAPRGANTGELFF.

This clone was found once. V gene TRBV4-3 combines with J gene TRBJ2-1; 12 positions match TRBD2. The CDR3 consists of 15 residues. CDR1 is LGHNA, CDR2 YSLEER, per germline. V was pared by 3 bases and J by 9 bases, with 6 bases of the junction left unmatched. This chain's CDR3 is CASSQTSGSNSEQFF. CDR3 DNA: TGCGCCAGCAGCCAGACTAGCGGGAGTAATTCTGAGCAGTTCTTC.

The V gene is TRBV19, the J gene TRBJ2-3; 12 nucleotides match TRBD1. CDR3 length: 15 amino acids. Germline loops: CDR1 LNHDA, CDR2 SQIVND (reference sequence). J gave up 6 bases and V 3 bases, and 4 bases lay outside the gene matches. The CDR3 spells CASSIGTGGWDTQYF. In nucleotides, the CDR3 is TGTGCCAGTAGTATTGGGACAGGGGGCTGGGATACGCAGTATTTT.

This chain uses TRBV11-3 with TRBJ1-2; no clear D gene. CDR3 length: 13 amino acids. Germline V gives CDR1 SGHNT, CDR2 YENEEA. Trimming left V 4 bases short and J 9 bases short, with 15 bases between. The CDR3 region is CASSYSSSGSYTF. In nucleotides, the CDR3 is TGTGCCAGCAGCTACTCCTCCTCCGGGAGCTACACCTTC.

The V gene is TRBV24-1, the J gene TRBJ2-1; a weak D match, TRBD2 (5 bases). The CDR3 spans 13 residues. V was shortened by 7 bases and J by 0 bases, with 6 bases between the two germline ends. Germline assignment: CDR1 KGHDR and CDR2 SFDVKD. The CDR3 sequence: CATRGSSYNEQFF. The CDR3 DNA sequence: TGTGCCACCAGGGGGAGCTCCTACAATGAGCAGTTCTTC.

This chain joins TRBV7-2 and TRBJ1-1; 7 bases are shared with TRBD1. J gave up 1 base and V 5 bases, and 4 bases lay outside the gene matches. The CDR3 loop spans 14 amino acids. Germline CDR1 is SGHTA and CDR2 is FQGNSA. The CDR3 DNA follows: TGTGCCAGCAGCGCCCGACAGGGGAACACTGAAGCTTTCTTT. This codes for CASSARQGNTEAFF.

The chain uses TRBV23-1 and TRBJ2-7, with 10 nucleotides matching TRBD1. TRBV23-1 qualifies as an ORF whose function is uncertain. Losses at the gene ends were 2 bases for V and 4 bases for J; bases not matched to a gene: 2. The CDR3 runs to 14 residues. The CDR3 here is CASSQGTGDYEQYF. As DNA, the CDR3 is TGCGCCAGCAGTCAAGGGACAGGGGATTACGAGCAGTACTTC.

CDR3 residues: CASSQVPPGTANTEAFF. In nucleotides, the CDR3 is TGTGCCAGCAGCCAAGTCCCGCCCGGGACAGCTAACACTGAAGCTTTCTTT. The chain combines TRBV4-2 with TRBJ1-1; TRBD1 aligns across 7 bases. CDR3 length: 17 amino acids. Germline values: CDR1 LGHNA, CDR2 YNFKEQ. The V segment lost 1 base and the J segment 2 bases; nucleotides outside the gene matches: 10.

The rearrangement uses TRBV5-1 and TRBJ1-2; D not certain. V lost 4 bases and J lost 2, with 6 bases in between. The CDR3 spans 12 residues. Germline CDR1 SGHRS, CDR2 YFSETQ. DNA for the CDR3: TGCGCCAGCAGCCCCCTGAACTATGGCTACACCTTC. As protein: CASSPLNYGYTF.